These 27 T cell receptor beta chains originate from one sample sequenced in a study of cytomegalovirus exposure and HLA in healthy donors. The PCR made use of 60 Vbeta and 13 Jbeta primers. Sequencing used immunoSEQ multiplex PCR; TCRdb keeps in-frame clones, though not all of them. The sample includes about 130,000 clones, roughly two thirds of them seen just once. Sequencing was performed on PBMCs. The source is a man aged 25-45 years in good health and CMV-seropositive.

The J gene is TRBJ2-7, the V gene TRBV27, with 7 nucleotides matching TRBD2. V gave up 2 bases and J gave up 3 bases; unmatched junction bases: 10. The CDR3 extends over 16 amino acids. The germline V gene encodes CDR1 MNHEY and CDR2 SMNVEV (reference sequence). For the CDR3, the DNA is TGTGCCAGCAGTTTAGGGACCGGCGGGAGAATCTACGAGCAGTACTTC. Encoded protein: CASSLGTGGRIYEQYF.

The chain is built from TRBV4-1 and TRBJ2-7; 9 nucleotides align to TRBD2. This CDR3 contains 15 residues. Germline V gene data show CDR1 as MGHRA and CDR2 as YSYEKL. Trimming removed 1 base from V and 5 bases from J; junction bases left unmatched: 6. The CDR3 sequence is CASSQVLAGFHEQYF. The CDR3 DNA reads TGCGCCAGCAGCCAAGTCCTAGCGGGATTTCACGAGCAGTACTTC.

The rearrangement links TRBV6-5 to TRBJ1-2; D gene unclear. Between the trimmed V and J ends, which lost 6 bases and 6 bases, there was a span of 20 bases. Germline V lookup: CDR1 MNHEY, CDR2 SVGAGI. The CDR3 loop spans 15 amino acids. In nucleotides, the CDR3 is TGTGCCAGCAGCCGTCGGCAGGCTTCCTTCAATGGCTACACCTTC. Protein sequence: CASSRRQASFNGYTF.

This clone was observed a handful of times. J is TRBJ1-1 and V is TRBV6-5; D uncertain. The CDR3 length is 12 residues. V gave up 6 bases and J gave up 6 bases, with 11 bases separating them. Germline-derived CDR1 and CDR2 are MNHEY and SVGAGI. CDR3 loop: CASSSERAEAFF. Written as DNA, the CDR3 is TGTGCCAGCAGCAGCGAGAGGGCTGAAGCTTTCTTT.

This clone was seen once. This chain links TRBV11-3 with TRBJ2-1, with a tentative D call TRBD2 (5 bases). CDR1 and CDR2 from the germline V gene are SGHNT and YENEEA. Trimming took 6 bases from V and 9 from J, leaving 18 bases between them. The CDR3 sequence is 14 residues long. The CDR3 loop reads CASSFSPTGGEQFF. The CDR3, as DNA: TGTGCCAGCAGTTTTAGCCCGACTGGAGGTGAGCAGTTCTTC. Full variable domain (outside the CDR3, taken from reference TRBV11-3 and TRBJ2-1): EAGVVQSPRYKIIEKKQPVAFWCNPISGHNTLYWYLQNLGQGPELLIRYENEEAVDDSQLPKDRFSAERLKGVDSTLKIQPAELGDSAVYLCASSFSPTGGEQFFGPGTRLTVL.

The rearrangement uses TRBV5-1 and TRBJ1-2; 7 bases map to TRBD1. This CDR3 is 13 amino acids long. After removal of 4 bases from V and 7 bases from J, the junction contained 7 bases not matched to a gene. CDR1 is SGHRS and CDR2 is YFSETQ in the germline V gene. The CDR3 coding sequence is TGCGCCAGCAGCGCAGGACAGGACGTTGGCTACACCTTC. Its protein product is CASSAGQDVGYTF.

This clone has only a few counts. The chain joins TRBV25-1 to TRBJ2-2, with D maybe TRBD1 (5 bases). The CDR3 spans 16 residues. V was shortened by 4 bases and J by 1 base, with 13 bases between the two germline ends. Germline CDR1 reads MGHDK; CDR2 reads SYGVNS. The CDR3 bases are TGTGCCAGCAGTGCCCTTGGGGCTGTGAACACCGGGGAGCTGTTTTTT. Amino acids: CASSALGAVNTGELFF.

This rearrangement joins TRBV6-5 to TRBJ2-7, with TRBD2 as a possible D gene (6 bases). CDR3 size: 15 residues. The V and J ends lost 6 bases and 2 bases respectively, with 17 bases between them. Germline CDR1 is MNHEY and CDR2 is SVGAGI. Written as DNA, the CDR3 is TGTGCCAGCAGCCCCGGGCGGGGACCACCCTACGAGCAGTACTTC. It specifies CASSPGRGPPYEQYF.

The V gene is TRBV11-3, the J gene TRBJ2-1, with 8 positions matching TRBD2. CDR1 and CDR2 from the germline V gene are SGHNT and YENEEA. After removal of 5 bases from V and 5 bases from J, the junction contained 5 bases not matched to a gene. The CDR3 covers 14 residues. This CDR3 is CASSQAGGHNEQFF. CDR3 in DNA: TGTGCCAGCAGCCAGGCGGGGGGACACAATGAGCAGTTCTTC.

The sample holds a few counts of this clone. The V gene is TRBV6-1, the J gene TRBJ1-1, with D hard to call. Trimming cost V 3 bases and J 5 bases, with 10 bases left between them. The length of the CDR3 is 13 residues. From germline, CDR1 is MNHNS and CDR2 SASEGT. The CDR3 region has the DNA TGTGCCAGCAGTGAGATAAGACAAACTGAAGCTTTCTTT. Its protein product is CASSEIRQTEAFF.

This clone showed up just a few times. The rearrangement joins TRBV2 to TRBJ1-1, with D tentatively TRBD1 (5 bases). The CDR3 extends over 13 amino acids. Per the germline V gene, CDR1 is SNHLY and CDR2 is FYNNEI. Trimming took off 7 bases at V and 3 bases at J, with 12 bases between the two ends. The CDR3 here is CASTNQGDTEAFF. In DNA, the CDR3 is TGTGCCAGCACCAACCAAGGGGACACTGAAGCTTTCTTT.

This clone was detected only a few times. The chain employs TRBV6-6 and TRBJ2-7, with D possibly matching TRBD1 (6 bases). Germline loops: CDR1 MNHNY, CDR2 SVGAGI (reference sequence). Trimming shortened V by 2 bases and J by 3 bases, and 8 bases separated the two germline ends. There are 13 residues in the CDR3. The CDR3 protein is CASSYRDNYEQYF. Here the CDR3 DNA reads TGTGCCAGCAGTTACCGGGACAACTACGAGCAGTACTTC.

The V gene is TRBV7-8, the J gene TRBJ2-3, with 7 bases identical to TRBD2. CDR3 length: 16 residues. Per the germline V gene, CDR1 is SGHVS and CDR2 is FQNEAQ. The J segment lost 0 bases and the V segment lost 5 bases, leaving 8 bases of the junction unmatched. As DNA, the CDR3 is TGTGCCAGCAGCCCCATACTAGCGCAAAGCACAGATACGCAGTATTTT. Its protein product is CASSPILAQSTDTQYF.

The chain combines TRBV5-6 with TRBJ2-5; 10 bases line up with TRBD2. J was trimmed by 5 bases and V by 1 base; bases with no gene match: 11. The CDR3 extends over 17 amino acids. The V gene's germline CDR1 is SGHDT and CDR2 YYEEEE. Written as DNA, the CDR3 is TGTGCCAGCAGCTTGTGGAAGGAGCGGGAGGGCCAGGAGACCCAGTACTTC. It is translated as CASSLWKEREGQETQYF.

This clone was recorded a few times. The chain is built from TRBV10-3 and TRBJ2-7, with TRBD1 as a possible D gene (6 bases). Germline CDR1 ENHRY, CDR2 SYGVKD. This CDR3 comprises 14 residues. V dropped 3 bases and J dropped 3 bases, with 12 bases sitting between them. The CDR3 sequence: CAISENRDIYEQYF. The CDR3 nucleotides are TGTGCCATCAGTGAAAACAGGGACATCTACGAGCAGTACTTC.

The table lists this clone with a count of one. The identical CDR3 is also encoded by other nucleotide sequences in the sample. This chain joins TRBV5-1 and TRBJ1-1, with D tentatively TRBD1 (6 bases). Germline V gene lookup returns CDR1 SGHRS and CDR2 YFSETQ. Trimming pared 2 bases from V and 1 base from J, leaving 6 bases between. The CDR3 has 13 residues. In nucleotides, the CDR3 is TGCGCCAGCAGCTTACAGGGGAACACTGAAGCTTTCTTT. It yields the protein CASSLQGNTEAFF.

The V gene is TRBV28, the J gene TRBJ2-5, with a tentative D call TRBD2 (6 bases). The CDR3 has 14 residues. The germline V gene encodes CDR1 MDHEN and CDR2 SYDVKM. The V and J ends lost 5 bases and 2 bases respectively, with 12 bases between them. CDR3 in amino acids: CASSQVGLQETQYF. The CDR3 DNA follows: TGTGCCAGCAGTCAAGTGGGACTGCAAGAGACCCAGTACTTC.

The V and J genes are TRBV7-6 and TRBJ2-7; 9 bases line up with TRBD1. The ends lost 0 bases at V and 3 bases at J; junction bases unmatched: 3. Germline values: CDR1 SGHVS, CDR2 FNYEAQ. The CDR3 consists of 15 residues. CDR3 sequence: CASSLARTGDYEQYF. DNA for the CDR3: TGTGCCAGCAGCTTAGCGCGGACAGGGGACTACGAGCAGTACTTC.

The chain carries TRBV6-5 and TRBJ2-1, with D possibly being TRBD2 (6 bases). The CDR3 loop spans 16 amino acids. Trimming stripped 5 bases from V and 7 bases from J, with 21 bases between. Germline lookup yields CDR1 MNHEY and CDR2 SVGAGI. The CDR3: CASSNWNLGGANEQFF. DNA of the CDR3: TGTGCCAGCAGTAACTGGAACCTCGGCGGGGCGAATGAGCAGTTCTTC.

CDR3 region: CASGRQSNEKLFF. The CDR3 coding sequence is TGTGCTAGTGGGCGACAGTCTAATGAAAAACTGTTTTTT. The J gene is TRBJ1-4, the V gene TRBV12-5; the D gene is possibly TRBD1 (5 bases). The CDR3 covers 13 residues. Trimming left V 6 bases short and J 3 bases short, with 8 bases between. Germline V gives CDR1 LGHNT, CDR2 FRNRAP.

This chain links TRBV6-5 with TRBJ2-7, with 10 bases matching TRBD1. V dropped 8 bases and J dropped 4; count of bases not matched to a gene: 5. CDR1 and CDR2 from the germline V gene are MNHEY and SVGAGI. The CDR3 runs 13 residues. The CDR3 spells CASGRTGGYEQYF. CDR3 nucleotides: TGTGCCAGCGGTAGGACAGGGGGATACGAGCAGTACTTC.

This clone was seen once. The chain is built from TRBV5-1 and TRBJ2-7; possible D gene TRBD1, 6 bases. CDR3 length: 16 amino acids. The V end was cut by 2 bases, the J end by 2 bases, with 17 bases between. The germline CDR1 and CDR2 sequences are SGHRS and YFSETQ. CDR3 coding DNA: TGCGCCAGCAGCTTATTGTCCAGGGGACCCACCTACGAGCAGTACTTC. Protein sequence: CASSLLSRGPTYEQYF.

The chain uses TRBV27 and TRBJ1-2, with unresolved D. Trimming shortened V by 2 bases and J by 8 bases, and 21 bases separated the two germline ends. The CDR3 length is 16 residues. CDR1 is MNHEY and CDR2 is SMNVEV in the germline V gene (reference sequence). CDR3 protein: CASSLNIAGVRRGYTF. The CDR3 DNA follows: TGTGCCAGCAGTTTAAATATCGCAGGCGTCCGCCGAGGCTACACCTTC.

The gene calls are TRBV19 and TRBJ2-7, with TRBD1 matching 7 bases. The germline CDR1 and CDR2 sequences are LNHDA and SQIVND (reference sequence). The CDR3 contains 14 residues. V dropped 8 bases and J dropped 0; count of bases not matched to a gene: 7. The CDR3, as DNA: TGTGCCAGTTCTGGACAGGCTGGCTCCTACGAGCAGTACTTC. Protein product: CASSGQAGSYEQYF.

The chain uses TRBV7-3 and TRBJ2-1; 12 positions agree with TRBD2. This CDR3 is built from 16 residues. Germline trimming cut 0 bases from V and 7 bases from J; bases unmatched to any gene: 4. The V gene's germline CDR1 is SGHTA and CDR2 FQGTGA. In DNA, the CDR3 is TGTGCCAGCAGCTTAACAAGACTAGCGGGAGTAAATGAGCAGTTCTTC. This gives the protein CASSLTRLAGVNEQFF. Full variable domain (remainder filled in from reference TRBV7-3 and TRBJ2-1): GAGVSQTPSNKVTEKGKYVELRCDPISGHTALYWYRQSLGQGPEFLIYFQGTGAADDSGLPNDRFFAVRPEGSVSTLKIQRTERGDSAVYLCASSLTRLAGVNEQFFGPGTRLTVL.

This clone was detected only once. Written as DNA, the CDR3 is TGTGCCAGCAGCCCTCGACACCCCTCTGGGGCCAACGTCCTGACTTTC. It translates to CASSPRHPSGANVLTF. J is TRBJ2-6 and V is TRBV7-2; D gene uncertain. Trimming shortened V by 5 bases and J by 0 bases, and 11 bases separated the two germline ends. CDR3 size: 16 residues. The V gene's germline CDR1 is SGHTA and CDR2 FQGNSA.

This chain joins TRBV28 and TRBJ2-3, with TRBD1 matching over 10 bases. Looked up from germline, CDR1 is MDHEN and CDR2 is SYDVKM. This CDR3 region has 14 residues. V shed 4 bases, J shed 4 bases, and the junction held 2 bases outside the gene matches. The CDR3 protein is CASSSTGGPDTQYF. DNA for the CDR3: TGTGCCAGCAGTTCGACAGGGGGCCCAGATACGCAGTATTTT.